These T cell receptor beta chains were read from a single sample in a study of a mutant IDH1 vaccine in newly diagnosed glioma. Which antigens these TCRs recognize remains unknown. TCRdb's copy holds only in-frame clones and misses some; the assay was immunoSEQ multiplex PCR. The sample contains about 25,000 clones, approximately 80% of which appear only once. Sequencing was performed on PBMCs, taken from a glioma patient whose treatment included an IDH1 peptide vaccine. Receptors originate from a middle-aged man with glioma. Each CDR3 is given without its conserved first and last residue.

CDR3 protein	CDR3 length	V gene
ATSSSGTSARFSYEQY	16	TRBV15
ASSPRAGGPIEQF	13	TRBV7-8
SAGVGTVYGYT	11	TRBV29-1
ASSQEKEAGHEQF	13	TRBV4-1
ASSLVSGATEAF	12	TRBV5-4
ASSLVGGSPQETQY	14	TRBV11-2
ASSLSGTRPGELF	13	TRBV27
ASNLQGNTEAF	11	TRBV6-6
ASSPGRGRTPLEELF	15	TRBV19
ASSGTSYEQY	10	TRBV10-1
ASSSGTATEAF	11	TRBV7-6
ASSVATRIAGYT	12	TRBV9
ASRGTRRVGYT	11	TRBV6-5
ASSHDRDEGSGANVLT	16	TRBV11-2
ASSPYNSPLH	10	TRBV7-2
ASSPKGAGTEAF	12	TRBV19
ASRTPGDTQY	10	TRBV28
ASSVVQGSTDTQY	13	TRBV9
ASSMGFGNTEAF	12	TRBV19
ASNKGGSSHNEQF	13	TRBV7-9
AWTGGVVAADTQY	13	TRBV30
ASSELAGASTDTQY	14	TRBV6-4
ASSPSGRETQY	11	TRBV7-2
ATLRGRGGNQPQH	13	TRBV6-1
AIGSGVRQETQY	12	TRBV10-3
ASTGSAGSGNTIY	13	TRBV5-1
ASSLTAVGIYGYT	13	TRBV7-2
ASSSMAERYQETQY	14	TRBV7-2
ASSRYGQATSYEQY	14	TRBV27
ASSEGTGSSYNEQF	14	TRBV10-2
ASSERTSRRRMETQY	15	TRBV6-1
ASSIGGQVSDTQY	13	TRBV19
ASSQDWGLAGAYNEQF	16	TRBV14
ASGTTSVSRTDTQY	14	TRBV7-2
ASSYSTQGISPLH	13	TRBV6-5
ASSPGLGEQF	10	TRBV9
ASEIGGAREY	10	TRBV2
SVVEETSSDTQY	12	TRBV29-1
ASSLSEGRPNTIY	13	TRBV11-2
ASSQSLISGRADISYNEQF	19	TRBV4-3
ASSSGEGVKGYT	12	TRBV5-1
ASSPPGMYQPQH	12	TRBV6-1
ASNGVPYEQY	10	TRBV6-1
ASSPSPYEKLF	11	TRBV11-3
SVEGLVGTGSGNTIY	15	TRBV29-1
ASSSQTSPGPDTQY	14	TRBV28
ASSYTRDTSNTEAF	14	TRBV6-5
ASSMAVNTEAF	11	TRBV19
SAGGRYGYT	9	TRBV20-1
ASSEAWRGATEAF	13	TRBV2
ASSLSTRDGGETQY	14	TRBV27
ASSDAGAGDCTDTQY	15	TRBV6-4
ASSPGTRDYGYT	12	TRBV18